This T cell receptor beta chain was sequenced during a study of blood T cell repertoires in COVID-19. About the study: Samples of COVID-19 (acute and convalescent) were obtained from the United States, Italy and Spain. From T cells, B-cell-depleted T cells, or PBMCs came the material, which was cDNA or gDNA.

Original methodology: By means of reference gene primer amplification, nucleated cell counts were estimated. Produced via immunoSEQ multiplex PCR; TCRdb's table is partial and in-frame only. D and trimming were read from the DNA, whereas the V and J calls and clone size are those reported in that table. The data show 150,000 to 200,000 clones, 90% to 95% seen once. Germline V lookup: CDR1 LGHNT, CDR2 FRNRAP. V was cut by 5 bases and J by 6 bases, with 25 bases left in between. This CDR3 spans 17 amino acids. Sequenced: peripheral blood. The chain uses TRBV12-5 and TRBJ1-2; D ambiguous. The source of this sequence is a man aged 45-60 years with acute or convalescent COVID-19. The CDR3 bases are TGTGCTAGTGGTCCCCCCGGAGGTGGACCCCGTTCGAATGGCTACACCTTC. Translation: CASGPPGGGPRSNGYTF.